What follows are 18 T cell receptor beta chains derived from one specimen sequenced in a study of CD8 T cells in Susac syndrome. About 0.5 to 1 ug RNA was reverse transcribed with random hexamers. TCRdb used MiXCR to reprocess the immunoSEQ multiplex PCR reads, holding one entry per CDR3 protein. This sample has some 65,000 distinct CDR3 sequences, with approximately 94% found just once. Sequencing was performed on CD8+ T cells from PBMCs. These receptors all come from a human donor with multiple sclerosis.

The rearrangement links TRBV5-6 to TRBJ1-1, with TRBD1 identical over 11 bases. CDR1 is SGHDT and CDR2 is YYEEEE in the germline V gene. This CDR3 is built from 15 residues. The V and J ends lost 1 base and 4 bases, in that order; junction bases with no gene match: 3. CDR3 protein: CASSLLGTGGTEAFF. CDR3 DNA sequence: TGTGCCAGCAGCTTGTTAGGGACAGGGGGCACTGAAGCTTTCTTT.

The genes are TRBV12-3 or TRBV12-4 and TRBJ2-5; D is undetermined. Trimming cost V 8 bases and J 4 bases, with 8 bases left between them. The CDR3 has 11 amino acids. The CDR3 is CASVGGETQYF. CDR3 nucleotides: TGTGCCAGCGTAGGCGGAGAGACCCAGTACTTC.

This clonotype has more than one count but fewer than ten. This chain connects TRBV12-3 or TRBV12-4 to TRBJ2-1; a possible D gene is TRBD2 (6 bases). V dropped 6 bases and J dropped 5 bases, with 20 bases sitting between them. CDR3 size: 16 residues. This CDR3 reads CASSRSRDSYDNEQFF. For the CDR3, the DNA is TGTGCCAGCAGCCGATCGCGGGACTCCTACGACAATGAGCAGTTCTTC.

J is TRBJ2-7 and V is TRBV2; TRBD2 matches 8 bases. From germline, CDR1 is SNHLY and CDR2 FYNNEI. The CDR3 covers 16 residues. V gave up 6 bases and J gave up 0 bases; unmatched junction bases: 10. Here the CDR3 reads CASSTPGLESSYEQYF. The CDR3 coding sequence is TGTGCCAGCAGCACTCCGGGACTAGAGAGCTCCTACGAGCAGTACTTC. The variable domain in full, with the rest retrieved from reference TRBV2 and TRBJ2-7, is EPEVTQTPSHQVTQMGQEVILRCVPISNHLYFYWYRQILGQKVEFLVSFYNNEISEKSEIFDDQFSVERPDGSNFTLKIRSTKLEDSAMYFCASSTPGLESSYEQYFGPGTRLTVT.

This chain links TRBV3-1 with TRBJ2-7; no reliable D call. The CDR3 covers 16 residues. V was pared by 4 bases and J by 3 bases, with 19 bases between. Germline loops: CDR1 LGHDT, CDR2 YNNKEL (reference sequence). The CDR3 loop reads CASSPGPGEWRYEQYF. CDR3 sequence (DNA): TGTGCCAGCAGCCCGGGCCCTGGAGAATGGCGCTACGAGCAGTACTTC.

The J gene is TRBJ2-1, the V gene TRBV7-3, with 10 positions matching TRBD2. The CDR3 totals 14 residues. Germline loops: CDR1 SGHTA, CDR2 FQGTGA. V shed 3 bases, J shed 7 bases, and the junction held 3 bases outside the gene matches. Here the CDR3 reads CASSLASGGNEQFF. The CDR3 coding sequence is TGTGCCAGCAGCTTGGCTAGCGGGGGTAATGAGCAGTTCTTC.

The chain joins TRBV27 to TRBJ1-1; TRBD1 matches 7 bases. This CDR3 is built from 14 residues. Germline V lookup: CDR1 MNHEY, CDR2 SMNVEV (reference sequence). The V and J ends lost 8 bases and 5 bases, in that order; junction bases with no gene match: 11. Here the CDR3 reads CASAMTGRRTEAFF. As DNA, the CDR3 is TGTGCCAGCGCGATGACAGGGCGAAGGACTGAAGCTTTCTTT.

This clonotype was seen just once. This chain joins TRBV3-1 and TRBJ2-3; 15 bases align to TRBD2. CDR1 is LGHDT, CDR2 YNNKEL, per germline (reference sequence). This CDR3 spans 17 amino acids. With 0 bases clipped from V and 6 bases from J, the junction kept 4 bases outside the gene matches. The CDR3 region has the DNA TGTGCCAGCAGCCAAGAAAGGACTAGCGGGGGGGAGGATACGCAGTATTTT. It specifies CASSQERTSGGEDTQYF.

The chain couples TRBV28 to TRBJ2-7; either TRBD1 or TRBD2 may supply D (5 bases each). V lost 5 bases, J lost 3 bases, and 14 bases lay in between. The germline CDR1 and CDR2 sequences are MDHEN and SYDVKM. The CDR3 has 14 amino acids. CDR3 sequence reads: CASSPPDTSYEQYF. DNA of the CDR3: TGTGCCAGCAGTCCCCCGGACACTAGCTACGAGCAGTACTTC.

This chain joins TRBV7-9 and TRBJ2-3, with TRBD1 identical over 9 bases. The CDR3 runs 16 residues. The germline gives CDR1 SEHNR, CDR2 FQNEAQ (reference sequence). Unmatched junction bases numbered 13, after V lost 5 bases and J lost 7 bases. Here the CDR3 DNA reads TGTGCCAGCAGCCCCCCGACCGGGACAGGGCGCCATACGCAGTATTTT. Protein product: CASSPPTGTGRHTQYF.

The chain is built from TRBV7-9 and TRBJ2-1; weak D call: TRBD1 (6 bases). Germline-derived CDR1 and CDR2 are SEHNR and FQNEAQ (reference sequence). Trimming stripped 1 base from V and 2 bases from J, with 9 bases between. There are 15 residues in the CDR3. CDR3 protein: CASSLGQDPYNEQFF. CDR3 coding DNA: TGTGCCAGCAGCTTAGGACAGGACCCCTACAATGAGCAGTTCTTC.

The chain couples TRBV24-1 to TRBJ2-1; a possible D gene is TRBD1 (6 bases). Trimming cost V 5 bases and J 10 bases, with 14 bases left between them. Per the germline V gene, CDR1 is KGHDR and CDR2 is SFDVKD. The CDR3 runs to 13 residues. DNA for the CDR3: TGTGCCACCAGTGCCCTACAGGGATACGAGCAGTTCTTC. Translation: CATSALQGYEQFF.

V and J are TRBV3-1 and TRBJ2-5; D call uncertain. V was trimmed by 3 bases and J by 1 base, leaving 15 bases between them. Germline CDR1 LGHDT, CDR2 YNNKEL (reference sequence). This CDR3 spans 16 amino acids. Here the CDR3 reads CASSQTPTASQETQYF. CDR3 DNA: TGTGCCAGCAGCCAGACGCCGACTGCATCCCAAGAGACCCAGTACTTC.

CDR3 residues: CASRARTTTGELFF. The CDR3 DNA is TGTGCCAGCCGGGCCAGGACGACGACCGGGGAGCTGTTTTTT. The rearrangement joins TRBV12-3 or TRBV12-4 to TRBJ2-2, with D hard to call. Trimming removed 8 bases from V and 5 bases from J, with 15 bases in between. This CDR3 spans 14 amino acids.

The chain couples TRBV27 to TRBJ2-7; maybe TRBD2 (6 bases). V was trimmed by 2 bases and J by 4 bases, leaving 12 bases between them. The CDR3 is 14 residues long. Germline CDR1 and CDR2: MNHEY and SMNVEV (reference sequence). CDR3 nucleotide sequence: TGTGCCAGCAGTTTAACCAGGGACTGGTACGAGCAGTACTTC. Encoded protein: CASSLTRDWYEQYF.

The V gene is TRBV4-1, the J gene TRBJ1-4; D gene unclear. V was pared by 0 bases and J by 6 bases, with 17 bases between. Per the germline V gene, CDR1 is MGHRA and CDR2 is YSYEKL. CDR3 length: 17 amino acids. CDR3 nucleotides: TGCGCCAGCAGCCAAGATATCTCTTGGGGATATGATGAAAAACTGTTTTTT. As protein: CASSQDISWGYDEKLFF.

CDR3 region: CASSLFSASYEQYF. CDR3 coding DNA: TGTGCCAGCAGCTTATTTAGTGCGTCTTACGAGCAGTACTTC. The chain has TRBV7-3 and TRBJ2-7, with unresolved D. The CDR3 is made up of 14 amino acids. V lost 2 bases to trimming and J lost 4 bases, with 12 bases between them. Germline CDR1 SGHTA, CDR2 FQGTGA.

This chain uses TRBV5-1 with TRBJ1-1; 8 bases match TRBD1. The CDR3 has 14 residues. Germline V gives CDR1 SGHRS, CDR2 YFSETQ. V gave up 5 bases and J gave up 3 bases; unmatched junction bases: 6. CDR3 nucleotide sequence: TGCGCCAGCAGTTGGACAGGGTCTTACACTGAAGCTTTCTTT. Translated, it gives CASSWTGSYTEAFF.